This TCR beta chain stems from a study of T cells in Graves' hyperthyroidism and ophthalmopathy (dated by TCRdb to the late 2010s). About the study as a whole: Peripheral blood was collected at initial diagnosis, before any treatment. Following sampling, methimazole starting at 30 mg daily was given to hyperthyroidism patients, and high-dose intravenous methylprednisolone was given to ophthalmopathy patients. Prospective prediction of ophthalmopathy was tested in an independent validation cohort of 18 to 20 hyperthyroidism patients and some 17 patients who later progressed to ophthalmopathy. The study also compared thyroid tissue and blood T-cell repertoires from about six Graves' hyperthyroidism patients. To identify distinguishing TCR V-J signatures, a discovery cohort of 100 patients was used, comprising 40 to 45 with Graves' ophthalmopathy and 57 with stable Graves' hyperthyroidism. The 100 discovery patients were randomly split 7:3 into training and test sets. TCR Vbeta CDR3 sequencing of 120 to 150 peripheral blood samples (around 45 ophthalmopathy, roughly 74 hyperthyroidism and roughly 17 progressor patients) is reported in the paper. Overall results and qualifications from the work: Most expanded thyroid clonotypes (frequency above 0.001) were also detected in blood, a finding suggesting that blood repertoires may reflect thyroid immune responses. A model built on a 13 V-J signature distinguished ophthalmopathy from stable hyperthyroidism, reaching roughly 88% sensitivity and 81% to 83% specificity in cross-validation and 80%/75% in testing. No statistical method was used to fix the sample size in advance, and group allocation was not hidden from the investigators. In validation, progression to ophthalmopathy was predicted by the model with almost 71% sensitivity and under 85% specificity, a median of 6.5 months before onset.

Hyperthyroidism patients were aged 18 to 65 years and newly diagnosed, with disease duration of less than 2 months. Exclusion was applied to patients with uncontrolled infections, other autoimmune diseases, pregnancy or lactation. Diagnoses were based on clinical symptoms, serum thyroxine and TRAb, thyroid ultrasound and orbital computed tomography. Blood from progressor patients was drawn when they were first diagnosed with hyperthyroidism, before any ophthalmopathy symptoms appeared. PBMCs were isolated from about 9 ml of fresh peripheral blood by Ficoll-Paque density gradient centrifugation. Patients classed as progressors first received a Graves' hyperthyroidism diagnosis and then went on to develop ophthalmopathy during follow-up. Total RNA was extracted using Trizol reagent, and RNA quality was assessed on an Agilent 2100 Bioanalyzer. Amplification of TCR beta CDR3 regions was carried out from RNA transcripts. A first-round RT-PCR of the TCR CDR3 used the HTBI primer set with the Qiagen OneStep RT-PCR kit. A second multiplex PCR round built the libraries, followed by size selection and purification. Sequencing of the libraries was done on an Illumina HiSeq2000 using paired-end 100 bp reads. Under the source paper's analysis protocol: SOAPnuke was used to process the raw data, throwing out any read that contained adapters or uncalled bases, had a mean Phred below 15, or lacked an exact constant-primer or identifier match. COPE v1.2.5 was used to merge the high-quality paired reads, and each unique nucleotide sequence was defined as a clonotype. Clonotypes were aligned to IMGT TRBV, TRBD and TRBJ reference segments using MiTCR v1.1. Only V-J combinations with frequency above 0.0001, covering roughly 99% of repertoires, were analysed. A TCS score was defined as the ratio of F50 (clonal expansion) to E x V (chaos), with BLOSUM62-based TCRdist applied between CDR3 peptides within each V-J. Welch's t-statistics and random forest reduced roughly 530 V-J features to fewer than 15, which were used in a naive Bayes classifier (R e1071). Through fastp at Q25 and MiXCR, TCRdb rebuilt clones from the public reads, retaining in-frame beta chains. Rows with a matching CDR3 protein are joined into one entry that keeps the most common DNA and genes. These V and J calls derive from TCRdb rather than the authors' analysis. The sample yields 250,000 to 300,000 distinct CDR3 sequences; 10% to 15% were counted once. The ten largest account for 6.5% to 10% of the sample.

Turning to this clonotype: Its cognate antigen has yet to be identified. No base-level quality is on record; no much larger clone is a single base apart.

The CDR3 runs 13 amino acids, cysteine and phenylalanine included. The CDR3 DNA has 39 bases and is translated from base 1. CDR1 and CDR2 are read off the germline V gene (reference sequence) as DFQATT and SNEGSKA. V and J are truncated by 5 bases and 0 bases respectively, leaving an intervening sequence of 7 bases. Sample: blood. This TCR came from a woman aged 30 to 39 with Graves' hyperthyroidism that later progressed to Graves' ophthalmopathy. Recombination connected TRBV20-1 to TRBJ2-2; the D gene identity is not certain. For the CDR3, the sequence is CSASDANTGELFF. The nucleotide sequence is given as TGCAGTGCTTCGGACGCGAACACCGGGGAGCTGTTTTTT.